The source of this T cell receptor (beta chain) is a study of shared clonotypes between healthy human individuals (dated by TCRdb to about 2020). The study in broad terms: The cohort included three men and a couple of women between 18 and 49 years of age. For each donor, CD4 naive and CD4 memory were each given three plates, CD8 naive was given two plates, and CD8 memory was given one plate. The study deeply sequenced blood TCR repertoires of 5 or 6 healthy adults to estimate repertoire size and the extent of clonotype sharing between individuals. Different laboratories and diverse techniques were used to prepare libraries and sequence TCR repertoires, to increase sequencing depth and limit assay-specific biases. Leukapheresis yielded between about 0.85 and 9.5 billion PBMCs per donor.

About this clone: What antigen it recognizes has not been identified. The record has no base qualities; no much larger clone is one base away. This specimen includes other DNA sequences encoding the same CDR3.

TCR CDR3 regions were amplified from genomic DNA by multiplex PCR using the deep immunoSEQ assay. Genomic DNA extracted from each cell subset was distributed evenly over all wells of several immunoSEQ 96-well plates, and each plate served as one replicate. For sorted subsets, roughly 200 ng of genomic DNA, equivalent to 25,000 to 30,000 T cell genomes, went into each replicate PCR. Purified libraries were quantified with a Qubit 3.0 fluorometer, sized on a Bioanalyzer 2100, and re-quantified with the KAPA Library Quantification kit. Every immunoSEQ 96-well plate was sequenced on a dedicated single-read 150-cycle Illumina NextSeq 550 flow cell. Turning to the authors' computational methods: The immunoSEQ output contained only junctional sequences without quality scores, so filtering could not match that applied to full-length reads. Sequences were annotated with PyIR, a Python wrapper for IgBLAST v1.9, and V/J genes and CDR3 were assigned using IMGT germline references. Reads were filtered out if the reads had weak V/J assignments (E-value above 1e-6), no CDR3, stop codons, out-of-frame junctions, or ambiguous translated residues. V3J clonotypes were defined as sequences sharing the same inferred V gene, J gene, and CDR3 amino acid sequence. To compute the percentage overlap between repertoires, the number of shared unique clonotypes was divided by the size of the smaller repertoire. Three approaches were used to assess repertoire richness: RTK rarefaction, the Chao1 estimator, and Recon v2.1 estimates of unobserved clonotypes. Generation probabilities for all TCRbeta clonotypes obtained by the gDNA method from a handful of donors were computed using OLGA. In TCRdb, the immuneACCESS table is reduced to in-frame sequences with V and J assigned. These tables do not hold every clone; where another copy was compared, an unresolved V gene accounts for under half, and the others remain unexplained. The DNA was the basis for D and trimming; V, J and clone size are from that table. This sample comprises 950,000 to 1,100,000 clones, about 75% of them detected only once. About 1.5% of the sample rests with the top ten.

CDR1 is given as GTSNPN and CDR2 as SVGIG, both from the germline V gene (reference sequence). V is shortened by 3 bases, J by 1 base, and the region joining them spans 9 bases. The CDR3, cysteine through phenylalanine, is 13 amino acids long. Just CDR3 DNA is preserved here, 39 bases in frame from base 1. Study-wide findings and limitations: Incomplete sequencing was indicated by rarefaction of sorted-subset datasets, despite the large sequencing depth. Only blood was sampled, and tissue TCR repertoires likely differ from those in blood. Pairwise subsampling indicated that sequencing depth was expected to affect the degree of clonotype sharing among donors. Compared with non-shared clonotypes, clonotypes shared by all four sorted-subset donors had higher generation probabilities. The genetic and exposure-history diversity represented was limited by the small number of donors. Naive subsets generally had larger estimated clonotype richness than memory subsets did. Roughly 5% of naive CD4, 3.5% of naive CD8, around 2.3% of memory CD4, and approximately 0.4% of memory CD8 clonotypes were shared across several donors.

Donors were healthy HIV-negative adults with no recently reported acute infections or vaccinations. Only Caucasian adults living in Nashville, Tennessee, USA were represented among the donors. Magnetic negative selection was used to enrich CD4+ T cells, after which naive cells were positively selected on CD45RA and the negative fraction became the memory subset. Blood was obtained by leukapheresis, after which PBMCs were separated by Ficoll-Histopaque density gradient centrifugation and cryopreserved in liquid nitrogen vapor phase. Analytical flow cytometry was used to check the purity and quantity of every magnetically sorted T cell population. Each sorted fraction had its genomic DNA isolated and then quantified by UV absorbance on a Nanodrop 2000c.

The sequenced sample was memory CD4+ T cells sorted from blood. Interpreted using the paper, the cell subset or site label stands for: CD45RA-negative fraction. The receptor comes from a man between 18 and 29 years old in good health. The V and J segments used are TRBV30 and TRBJ1-1; a tentative D match to TRBD1 spans 6 bases. The nucleotides are TGTGCCTGGAGAGGGGACAAGAACACTGAAGCTTTCTTT. It translates as CAWRGDKNTEAFF.